This is a list of T cell receptor beta chains from one sample in a study of blood T cells in healthy people across ages. TCRdb re-derived calls from the 5' RACE reads in MiXCR, one entry per CDR3 protein. The table lists some 760,000 distinct CDR3 sequences, 20% to 25% of them singletons. These data are also associated with another study on T cells of mothers and their children.

The sequenced sample was blood. These receptors all come from a boy aged 10-17 years in good health. The CDR3 runs from the conserved cysteine through the conserved F or W. D genes are given only for firm matches. Clone size appears in some rows only: once, few, many, or a class for an expanded clone.

.,.,TRBJ1-2,TRBV6-1,TGTGCCAGCAGTGATGGTCTAGGGTATGGCTACACCTTC,CASSDGLGYGYTF
TRBD1,few,TRBJ1-4,TRBV12-3/TRBV12-4,TGTGCCAGCAGAGACAGGGAATATGAAAAACTGTTTTTT,CASRDREYEKLFF
.,.,TRBJ2-5,TRBV11-2,TGTGCCAGCAGCTTAGATGCCGGTAAAGAGACCCAGTACTTC,CASSLDAGKETQYF
.,.,TRBJ2-1,TRBV12-3/TRBV12-4,TGTGCCAGCAGTTCGAAGACCTACTCCTACAATGAGCAGTTCTTC,CASSSKTYSYNEQFF
TRBD1,.,TRBJ1-4,TRBV29-1,TGCAGCGTTCAGGGGGCAATTTTAGATGAAAAACTGTTTTTT,CSVQGAILDEKLFF
TRBD2,.,TRBJ2-7,TRBV7-3,TGTGCCAGCAGCCCCCAGGGTAGCGGGGACGAGCAGTACTTC,CASSPQGSGDEQYF
.,.,TRBJ2-3,TRBV4-3,TGCGCCAGCAGCCAAGATTGGGCGGATACGCAGTATTTT,CASSQDWADTQYF
.,.,TRBJ1-4,TRBV10-2,TGCGCCAGCAGTGAGTTCGCAGGGCAAGAAAAACTGTTTTTT,CASSEFAGQEKLFF
.,.,TRBJ2-1,TRBV11-2,TGTGCCAGCAGCTTCCGGAGGTCCTACAATGAGCAGTTCTTC,CASSFRRSYNEQFF
TRBD1,.,TRBJ2-3,TRBV12-3/TRBV12-4,TGTGCCACCAGACAGGGGGCCGATACGCAGTATTTT,CATRQGADTQYF
.,.,TRBJ1-6,TRBV20-1,TGCAGTGCTGCTCGGGACACCAACAATTCACCCCTCCACTTT,CSAARDTNNSPLHF
.,few,TRBJ2-3,TRBV9,TGTGCCAGCAGCGTAGTGGAGGGTAACACAGATACGCAGTATTTT,CASSVVEGNTDTQYF
TRBD2,.,TRBJ2-3,TRBV12-3/TRBV12-4,TGTGCCAGCAGTCCGGGGGGGCCATCAGATACGCAGTATTTT,CASSPGGPSDTQYF
.,.,TRBJ1-5,TRBV2,TGTGCCAGCAGTGGCGGGCTTAACAATCAGCCCCAGCATTTT,CASSGGLNNQPQHF
.,.,TRBJ2-5,TRBV7-9,TGTGCCAGCAGCTTAGAGAGGCGTCAAGAGACCCAGTACTTC,CASSLERRQETQYF
.,many,TRBJ2-7,TRBV29-1,TGCAGCGACTGGCCCCTGAATGGCGAGCAGTACTTC,CSDWPLNGEQYF
.,few,TRBJ2-1,TRBV29-1,TGCAGCGCCGGACAGCGCCTCTCCTACAATGAGCAGTTCTTC,CSAGQRLSYNEQFF
TRBD2,.,TRBJ2-1,TRBV29-1,TGCAGCGCGGGGGGCTCCTACAATGAGCAGTTCTTC,CSAGGSYNEQFF
TRBD1,.,TRBJ2-1,TRBV2,TGTGCCAGCAGGGGTAGGGACAGGGGGTGGAATGAGCAGTTCTTC,CASRGRDRGWNEQFF
TRBD1,few,TRBJ2-7,TRBV7-8,TGTGCCAGCAGCCCCGGGACAGGGGACGCCTACGAGCAGTACTTC,CASSPGTGDAYEQYF
.,.,TRBJ1-1,TRBV5-1,TGCGCCAGCAGCTTTCAAGGGCAAGGCACTGAAGCTTTCTTT,CASSFQGQGTEAFF
.,.,TRBJ2-5,TRBV27,TGTGCCAGCAGACACCGGGCCTGGGACATGGAGACCCAGTACTTC,CASRHRAWDMETQYF
.,.,TRBJ1-4,TRBV28,TGTGCCAGCAGTTCAGCAGGGAGCACTAATGAAAAACTGTTTTTT,CASSSAGSTNEKLFF
TRBD2,.,TRBJ2-5,TRBV12-3/TRBV12-4,TGTGCCAGCAGTTTTTCCCTAGCGGAAGAGACCCAGTACTTC,CASSFSLAEETQYF
.,few,TRBJ1-2,TRBV24-1,TGTGCCACCAGTGATCCCGGGACCGGGAACTATGGCTACACCTTC,CATSDPGTGNYGYTF
.,few,TRBJ2-7,TRBV7-8,TGTGCCAGCAGCCCACGACCCGGAGGCGAGCAGTACTTC,CASSPRPGGEQYF
TRBD1,few,TRBJ1-6,TRBV27,TGTGCCAGCAACAGGGGTAATTCACCCCTCCACTTT,CASNRGNSPLHF
.,few,TRBJ2-7,TRBV7-9,TGTGCCAGCAGCCCCCGCCCAGCGGACGAGCAGTACTTC,CASSPRPADEQYF
TRBD1,.,TRBJ2-1,TRBV7-2,TGTGCCAGTCAACCCGACAGGGGATCCTACAATGAGCAGTTCTTC,CASQPDRGSYNEQFF
TRBD2,few,TRBJ2-1,TRBV7-9,TGTGCCAGCAGCTATGGACTAGCGGGGGGGAATGAGCAGTTCTTC,CASSYGLAGGNEQFF
TRBD2,.,TRBJ2-5,TRBV3-1,TGTGCCAGCAGCCAGATCCTAGCGGAGAAAGAGACCCAGTACTTC,CASSQILAEKETQYF
.,.,TRBJ2-1,TRBV20-1,TGCAGTGCTACCCCTTTAACCTACAATGAGCAGTTCTTC,CSATPLTYNEQFF
.,.,TRBJ2-1,TRBV7-2,TGTGCCAGCAGCTTTGACAGAACCTCCTACAATGAACAGTTCTTC,CASSFDRTSYNEQFF
TRBD2,few,TRBJ2-2,TRBV10-3,TGTGCCATCAGTGACTACAGCGGGGGAAACACCGGGGAGCTGTTTTTT,CAISDYSGGNTGELFF
.,.,TRBJ1-1,TRBV11-3,TGTGCCAGCAGCTTGTTTCCAGCTCCTGAAGCTTTCTTT,CASSLFPAPEAFF
TRBD2,.,TRBJ2-1,TRBV20-1,TGCAGTGCTTTCGGGCTTCTAACGGGAGGGGAGTCCTACAATGAGCAGTTCTTC,CSAFGLLTGGESYNEQFF
.,.,TRBJ2-1,TRBV7-2,TGTGCCAGCAGCTTAGCGCTACAGGATGAGCAGTTCTTC,CASSLALQDEQFF
.,few,TRBJ1-1,TRBV12-3/TRBV12-4,TGCGCCAGCAGTTTAAATGTGGGTGAAGCTTTCTTT,CASSLNVGEAFF
TRBD2,few,TRBJ2-3,TRBV28,TGTGCCAGCAGTCGTAGCGGGAGAACAGATACGCAGTATTTT,CASSRSGRTDTQYF
.,few,TRBJ2-7,TRBV20-1,TGCAGTGCCCCATGGGGGGATTTGGTCCACGAGCAGTACTTC,CSAPWGDLVHEQYF
.,.,TRBJ1-3,TRBV4-1,TGCGCCAGCAGCCTACGGACCCCGGCCTCTGGAAACACCATATATTTT,CASSLRTPASGNTIYF
TRBD1,few,TRBJ2-4,TRBV6-5,TGTGCCAGCAGTTCTCTCCGAGTGACAGGGGAAAAAAACATTCAGTACTTC,CASSSLRVTGEKNIQYF
TRBD2,.,TRBJ2-3,TRBV20-1,TGCAGTGCCTTGGGCGCGGGAGCCTCCGATACGCAGTATTTT,CSALGAGASDTQYF
.,few,TRBJ2-3,TRBV15,TGTGCCACCAGCAGAGAGGGGGCGCGTCCAGATACGCAGTATTTT,CATSREGARPDTQYF